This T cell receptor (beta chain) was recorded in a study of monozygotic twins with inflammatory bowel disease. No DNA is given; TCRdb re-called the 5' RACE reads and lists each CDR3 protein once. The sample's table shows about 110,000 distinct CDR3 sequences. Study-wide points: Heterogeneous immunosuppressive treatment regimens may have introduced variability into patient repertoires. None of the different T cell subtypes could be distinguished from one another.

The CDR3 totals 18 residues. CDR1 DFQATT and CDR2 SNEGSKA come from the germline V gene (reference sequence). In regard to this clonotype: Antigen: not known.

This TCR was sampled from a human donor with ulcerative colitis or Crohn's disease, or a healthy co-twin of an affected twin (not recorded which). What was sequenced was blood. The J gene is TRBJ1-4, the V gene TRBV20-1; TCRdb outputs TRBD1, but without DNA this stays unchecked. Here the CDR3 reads CSAGQYYSRGATNEKLFF.